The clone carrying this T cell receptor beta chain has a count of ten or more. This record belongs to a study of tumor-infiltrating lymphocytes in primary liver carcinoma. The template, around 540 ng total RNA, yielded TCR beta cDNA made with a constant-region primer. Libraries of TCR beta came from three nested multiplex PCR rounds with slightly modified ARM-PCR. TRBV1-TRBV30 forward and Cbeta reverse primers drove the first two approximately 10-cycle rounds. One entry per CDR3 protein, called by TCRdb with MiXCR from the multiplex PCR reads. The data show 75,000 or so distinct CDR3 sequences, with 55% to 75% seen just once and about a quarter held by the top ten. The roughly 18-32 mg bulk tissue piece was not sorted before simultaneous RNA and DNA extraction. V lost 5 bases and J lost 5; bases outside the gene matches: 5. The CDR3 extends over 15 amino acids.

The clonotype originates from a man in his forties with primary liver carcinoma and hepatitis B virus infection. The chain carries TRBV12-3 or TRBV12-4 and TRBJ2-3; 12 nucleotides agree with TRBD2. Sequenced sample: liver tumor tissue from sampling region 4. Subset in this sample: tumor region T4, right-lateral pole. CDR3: CASSKLAGGEDTQYF. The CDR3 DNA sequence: TGTGCCAGCAGTAAACTAGCGGGAGGAGAAGATACGCAGTATTTT.